The 9 T cell receptor beta chains listed next were all sequenced from one sample in a study of metastatic and nonmetastatic thyroid tumors. TCRdb re-called the PCR reads through MiXCR. The sample includes around 16,000 clones, about 25% seen only once; the top ten take about 10%. No treatment of any kind had been given to any patient before thyroid surgery. The sample taken for sequencing was adjacent normal tissue. Receptor source: a female donor with papillary thyroid cancer or a benign thyroid nodule (not recorded which). Some clones in this sample may be carry-over from other donors' samples.

Concerning this clone itself: The CDR3 carries no conserved terminal phenylalanine or tryptophan, so it likely arises from a read error. The chain has TRBV28 and TRBJ1-1, with a weak D call TRBD1 (5 bases). Germline-derived CDR1 and CDR2 are MDHEN and SYDVKM. CDR3 length equals 13 residues. V dropped 6 bases and J dropped 3 bases, with 11 bases sitting between them. The CDR3 region has the DNA TGTGCCAGCAGGGGGCAGGGTCACACTGAAGCTTTCCTT. Amino acid sequence: CASRGQGHTEAFL.

This clone turned up a few times. CDR3 protein: CASSTSGGNTGELFF. Written as DNA, the CDR3 is TGTGCCAGCAGTACTAGCGGGGGGAACACCGGGGAGCTGTTTTTT. The chain carries TRBV6-5 and TRBJ2-2; TRBD2 aligns across 11 bases. Germline V gene sequence: CDR1 MNHEY, CDR2 SVGAGI. The trim removed 5 bases at V and 1 base at J, leaving 0 bases unmatched. CDR3 size: 15 residues.

The chain recombines TRBV19 with TRBJ1-2, with 7 bases identical to TRBD1. The CDR3 has 14 amino acids. J lost 9 bases, V lost 3 bases, and 10 bases had no gene match. The germline V gene has CDR1 LNHDA and CDR2 SQIVND (reference sequence). The CDR3 region has the DNA TGTGCCAGTAGTATCCGGGACAGAACCGATCGCTACACCTTC. Translation gives CASSIRDRTDRYTF.

This clone appeared a few times. The chain links TRBV15 to TRBJ1-1; weak D call: TRBD1 (6 bases). Germline V lookup: CDR1 LNHNV, CDR2 YYDKDF (reference sequence). This CDR3 has 15 residues. Trimming left V 0 bases short and J 7 bases short, with 15 bases between. The CDR3 here is CATSRDSRGPGEAFF. CDR3 coding DNA: TGTGCCACCAGCAGAGATAGTCGGGGGCCGGGTGAAGCTTTCTTT.

The chain links TRBV5-1 to TRBJ2-1, with D possibly TRBD2 on 6 matching bases. The V and J ends lost 5 bases and 0 bases respectively, with 12 bases between them. Germline lookup yields CDR1 SGHRS and CDR2 YFSETQ. The CDR3 covers 15 residues. The CDR3 region has the DNA TGCGCCAGCAGTATAGCGGCCATCTCCTACAATGAGCAGTTCTTC. Protein: CASSIAAISYNEQFF.

About this clone: Given a much more abundant clone one base away, this may be a read error. The chain employs TRBV7-2 and TRBJ2-7, with a possible D match to TRBD2 (5 bases). V was shortened by 4 bases and J by 6 bases, with 13 bases between the two germline ends. Germline V gene data show CDR1 as SGHTA and CDR2 as FQGNSA. This CDR3 spans 13 amino acids. The chain's CDR3 is CASSYGPEAEQYV. As DNA, the CDR3 is TGTGCCAGCAGCTACGGGCCGGAGGCCGAGCAGTACGTC.

This clone has a handful of counts. The V gene is TRBV29-1, the J gene TRBJ2-7; D may be TRBD1 or TRBD2 (5 bases each). This CDR3 has 13 amino acids. V lost 0 bases and J lost 5, with 11 bases in between. Germline assignment: CDR1 SQVTM and CDR2 ANQGSEA. CDR3 coding DNA: TGCAGCGTTGAAGATTGGGGACGACACGAGCAGTACTTC. It encodes CSVEDWGRHEQYF.

The table lists this clone with a few counts. J is TRBJ2-5 and V is TRBV12-3 or TRBV12-4, with a possible D match to TRBD1 (6 bases). The V gene lost 5 bases and the J gene lost 2 bases, with 12 bases spanning the gap. The CDR3 runs to 14 residues. Here the CDR3 reads CASSLKDRQETQYF. CDR3 coding DNA: TGTGCCAGCAGTCTCAAGGACAGACAAGAGACCCAGTACTTC.

Points on this clone: No conserved phenylalanine or tryptophan is present at the end of the CDR3, so a read error is the likely explanation. This chain joins TRBV19 and TRBJ1-2, with 9 bases identical to TRBD1. The germline CDR1 and CDR2 sequences are LNHDA and SQIVND (reference sequence). V lost 5 bases to trimming and J lost 8 bases; unmatched junction nucleotides: 12. The CDR3 totals 15 residues. The CDR3 is CASSVPGTGMRGYTL. CDR3 coding DNA: TGTGCCAGTAGTGTTCCCGGGACAGGGATGAGGGGCTACACCCTC.